The T cell receptor beta chain under discussion was sequenced for a study of T cell repertoires in cytomegalovirus infection. Study as a whole: The public TCR beta signatures pointed to both CMV infection and matching HLA type. Study-wide findings and caveats: The ex vivo response was dominated by HLA-C-restricted CMV-specific TCR beta clonotypes.

Trimming pared 5 bases from V and 5 bases from J, leaving 12 bases between. CDR1 MNHEY and CDR2 SVGAGI come from the germline V gene. This CDR3 is built from 13 residues. TCRdb reprocessed the reads via MiXCR and lists one record per CDR3 protein. The sample yields roughly 100,000 distinct CDR3 sequences, about 17% seen once. This clonotype was seen more than once but under ten times. Its antigen remains unknown. The genes are TRBV6-5 and TRBJ2-5, with D perhaps matching TRBD1 (6 bases). The sequencing sample was made of PBMCs. This clonotype originated in a human donor in good health (CMV status not recorded). Some clones in this sample may be carry-over from other donors' samples. The CDR3 sequence: CASSTLRGETQYF. CDR3 DNA sequence: TGTGCCAGCAGTACTCTAAGGGGGGAGACCCAGTACTTC.